This TCR beta chain appears in the sequencing data of a study of cytomegalovirus exposure and HLA in healthy donors. General observations from the study: A list of about 180 TCR beta chains associated with cytomegalovirus was given. Cytomegalovirus status was reportedly diagnosed by the classifier with high specificity and sensitivity. Through in vitro validation, a few CMV-associated chains were shown to be specific for CMV antigens.

The germline V gene has CDR1 KGHSH and CDR2 LQKENI. J gave up 8 bases and V 1 base, and 5 bases lay outside the gene matches. The CDR3 runs to 15 residues. Clones were read by immunoSEQ multiplex PCR, and TCRdb kept only the in-frame ones, dropping some. The sample records some 150,000 clones, 86% being singletons. A note on this clone: What it binds is not known.

Sequencing input: PBMCs. This chain connects TRBV18 to TRBJ1-4; 9 bases are a match to TRBD1. This TCR came from a human donor in good health. CDR3 nucleotides: TGTGCCAGCTCACCACAAGGTGGGACAGGGGAAAAACTGTTTTTT. As protein: CASSPQGGTGEKLFF. The full variable domain, completed using reference TRBV18 and TRBJ1-4, is NAGVMQNPRHLVRRRGQEARLRCSPMKGHSHVYWYRQLPEEGLKFMVYLQKENIIDESGMPKERFSAEFPKEGPSILRIQQVVRGDSAAYFCASSPQGGTGEKLFFGSGTQLSVL.